Below are 15 T cell receptor beta chains sequenced from a single sample in a study of blood T cell repertoires in COVID-19. Sequencing used immunoSEQ multiplex PCR; TCRdb keeps in-frame clones, though not all of them. The table shows approximately 250,000 clones, with approximately 84% occurring only once. Sample: peripheral blood. The source is a human donor in a cohort sampled during active COVID-19.

J is TRBJ1-2 and V is TRBV19; 8 nucleotides align to TRBD1. CDR3 length: 13 residues. Germline lookup yields CDR1 LNHDA and CDR2 SQIVND (reference sequence). J lost 5 bases, V lost 9 bases, and 8 bases had no gene match. The CDR3 DNA sequence: TGTGCCAGCGGGACAGGTTGGGGTTATGGCTACACCTTC. It encodes CASGTGWGYGYTF.

The chain employs TRBV28 and TRBJ2-5; TRBD1 agrees at 7 bases. With 6 bases clipped from V and 2 bases from J, the junction kept 9 bases outside the gene matches. The CDR3 runs to 15 residues. CDR1 and CDR2 from the germline V gene are MDHEN and SYDVKM. The CDR3 nucleotides read TGTGCCAGCAGCGAACCGGGACAGCAACAAGAGACCCAGTACTTC. Amino acid sequence: CASSEPGQQQETQYF.

This clone was picked up one time. The chain couples TRBV6-2 or TRBV6-3 to TRBJ1-6; possible D gene TRBD1, 5 bases. Germline V CDR1 and CDR2: MNHEY, SVGEGT. The CDR3 runs to 16 residues. Trimming removed 2 bases at V and 9 bases at J, with 17 bases between. The CDR3 nucleotides are TGTGCCAGCAGTTACCGAAAGGCTTCAGACAGTTCACCCCTCCACTTT. It specifies CASSYRKASDSSPLHF.

The chain combines TRBV15 with TRBJ2-7, with a possible D match to TRBD2 (5 bases). Germline V gene lookup returns CDR1 LNHNV and CDR2 YYDKDF (reference sequence). The CDR3 contains 14 residues. The ends were cut back, 0 bases at V and 5 bases at J, with 11 bases in the middle. The CDR3, as DNA: TGTGCCACCAGCAGAGATCTACTAGGCAACGAGCAGTACTTC. It translates to CATSRDLLGNEQYF. Full variable domain (outside the CDR3, taken from reference TRBV15 and TRBJ2-7): DAMVIQNPRYQVTQFGKPVTLSCSQTLNHNVMYWYQQKSSQAPKLLFHYYDKDFNNEADTPDNFQSRRPNTSFCFLDIRSPGLGDTAMYLCATSRDLLGNEQYFGPGTRLTVT.

V usage is TRBV4-3 and J usage is TRBJ1-6; D gene ambiguous. V gave up 0 bases and J gave up 9 bases, with 6 bases separating them. The length of the CDR3 is 13 residues. The germline V gene has CDR1 LGHNA and CDR2 YSLEER. The DNA of the CDR3 is TGCGCCAGCAGCCAAGACACTGTTTCACCCCTCCACTTT. Translation gives CASSQDTVSPLHF.

V gene TRBV7-2 combines with J gene TRBJ1-2; D uncertain. The CDR3 is made up of 13 amino acids. In germline, CDR1 is SGHTA, CDR2 FQGNSA. Trimming took off 1 base at V and 8 bases at J, with 11 bases between the two ends. The DNA of the CDR3 is TGTGCCAGCAGCTTAGTGTTGGGAGGAGGCTACACCTTC. It codes for CASSLVLGGGYTF.

The chain carries TRBV6-6 and TRBJ2-7; 8 nucleotides match TRBD2. The CDR3 loop spans 14 amino acids. With V trimmed by 6 bases and J by 7 bases, 11 bases remained unmatched. Germline V lookup: CDR1 MNHNY, CDR2 SVGAGI (reference sequence). The CDR3 DNA is TGTGCCAGCAGCGTCGGGGGGGCCCAAGGAGAGCAGTACTTC. Translating it yields CASSVGGAQGEQYF.

The chain carries TRBV7-3 and TRBJ2-1, with a tentative D call TRBD2 (6 bases). The CDR3 extends over 15 amino acids. V was shortened by 2 bases and J by 2 bases, with 10 bases between the two germline ends. Germline values: CDR1 SGHTA, CDR2 FQGTGA. The CDR3 nucleotides are TGTGCCAGCAGCTTAGAAGGCGGGGCCTACAATGAGCAGTTCTTC. This gives the protein CASSLEGGAYNEQFF.

This clone showed up just once. J is TRBJ2-4 and V is TRBV5-8; TRBD1 matches at 9 bases. Germline lookup yields CDR1 SGHTS and CDR2 YDEGEE. There are 15 residues in the CDR3. V trimming: 5 bases; J trimming: 2 bases; junction bases outside the gene matches: 5. In nucleotides, the CDR3 is TGTGCCAGCAGTAACGGACAGGGGACCAAAAACATTCAGTACTTC. Translating gives CASSNGQGTKNIQYF.

Regarding this clone: Other DNA sequences from this sample encode an identical CDR3 as well. The chain has TRBV5-4 and TRBJ2-2, with 11 positions matching TRBD2. Germline V gene data show CDR1 as SGHNT and CDR2 as YYREEE (reference sequence). CDR3 length equals 15 residues. Trimming removed 7 bases from V and 2 bases from J; junction bases left unmatched: 4. The CDR3 nucleotides are TGTGCCAGCTCACTAGCGGGGGTTAACACCGGGGAGCTGTTTTTT. Encoded protein: CASSLAGVNTGELFF. Looking up the rest from reference TRBV5-4 and TRBJ2-2 gives the full variable domain: ETGVTQSPTHLIKTRGQQVTLRCSSQSGHNTVSWYQQALGQGPQFIFQYYREEENGRGNFPPRFSGLQFPNYSSELNVNALELDDSALYLCASSLAGVNTGELFFGEGSRLTVL.

The CDR3 DNA is TGTGCCAGCAGTCCCGGACAGGGAAATTCACCCCTCCACTTT. Amino acids: CASSPGQGNSPLHF. The gene calls are TRBV6-5 and TRBJ1-6; 8 bases align to TRBD1. Looked up from germline, CDR1 is MNHEY and CDR2 is SVGAGI. The CDR3 is 14 residues long. After removal of 5 bases from V and 7 bases from J, the junction contained 4 bases not matched to a gene.

The chain uses TRBV2 and TRBJ2-5; tentatively, D is TRBD1 (6 bases). Trimming pared 8 bases from V and 1 base from J, leaving 17 bases between. From germline, CDR1 is SNHLY and CDR2 FYNNEI. CDR3 size: 15 residues. This CDR3 is CASCPGQWTQETQYF. CDR3 bases: TGTGCCAGCTGCCCTGGACAGTGGACCCAAGAGACCCAGTACTTC.

The V and J genes are TRBV6-5 and TRBJ2-3; TRBD1 matches at 7 bases. Germline loops: CDR1 MNHEY, CDR2 SVGAGI. The CDR3 loop spans 14 amino acids. V lost 5 bases, J lost 9 bases, and 11 bases stayed unmatched. The CDR3 DNA reads TGTGCCAGCAGTAGGGGGCCGGGCGGATCCACGCAGTATTTT. Its translation: CASSRGPGGSTQYF.

The CDR3 is CASSLGVNYGYTF. The CDR3 bases are TGTGCCAGCAGTTTAGGAGTCAACTATGGCTACACCTTC. This rearrangement joins TRBV12-3 or TRBV12-4 to TRBJ1-2; D ambiguous. CDR3 length: 13 amino acids. The V and J ends lost 1 base and 2 bases respectively, with 5 bases between them.

The chain recombines TRBV5-5 with TRBJ2-4; 7 nucleotides agree with TRBD1. V lost 4 bases to trimming and J lost 2 bases; unmatched junction nucleotides: 6. Germline V gene data show CDR1 as SGHKS and CDR2 as YYEKEE (reference sequence). The CDR3 totals 15 residues. The CDR3 sequence is CASSPGGSTKNIQYF. The CDR3 bases are TGTGCCAGCAGCCCAGGGGGTTCCACCAAAAACATTCAGTACTTC.